The rows below give T cell receptor beta chains drawn from one sample of a study of cytomegalovirus exposure and HLA in healthy donors. Profiled with immunoSEQ multiplex PCR; TCRdb holds only in-frame clones, not every one. Among roughly 140,000 clones, roughly three quarters were seen once, and the ten largest hold about 6.7%. The specimen was PBMCs. The source of these receptors is a woman between 40 and 50 years old in good health and CMV-seropositive. The CDR3 runs from the conserved cysteine through the conserved F or W. D genes are given only for firm matches. Size is stated for part of the rows, as once, few or many counts, or as a class when the clone is expanded.

j_call	d_call	clone_size	v_call	cdr3_nt	cdr3_aa
TRBJ2-1	TRBD2	-	TRBV6-1	TGTGCCAGCGGCCGGGAGGCAGGCTCCTACAATGAGCAGTTCTTC	CASGREAGSYNEQFF
TRBJ1-1	-	once	TRBV5-1	TGCGCCAGCAGCTTGGTTGCGGGGGGGAACACTGAAGCTTTCTTT	CASSLVAGGNTEAFF
TRBJ2-1	TRBD2	-	TRBV5-1	TGCGCCAGCAGCTCCATAGCGGGGGAATACAATGAGCAGTTCTTC	CASSSIAGEYNEQFF
TRBJ2-7	-	-	TRBV6-1	TGTGCCAGCAGTGAAGCCTCAGGAGGCTACGAGCAGTACTTC	CASSEASGGYEQYF
TRBJ2-7	-	-	TRBV6-1	TGTGCCAGTACTCGGGACACCCCGGGAACCTACGAGCAGTACTTC	CASTRDTPGTYEQYF
TRBJ2-7	TRBD1	-	TRBV27	TGTGCCAGCAGGAGAAAAACAGGGGCCCACCTTTACGAGCAGTACTTC	CASRRKTGAHLYEQYF
TRBJ1-1	TRBD1	-	TRBV19	TGTGCCAGTAGTAGAGGGACAGGGTTGGGGACTGAAGCTTTCTTT	CASSRGTGLGTEAFF
TRBJ2-1	-	-	TRBV15	TGTGCCACCAGCAGAAGATCTATGTATGAGCAGTTCTTC	CATSRRSMYEQFF
TRBJ2-1	-	-	TRBV5-1	TGCGCCAGCAGCTTGGCCGGGGTATATGAGCAGTTCTTC	CASSLAGVYEQFF
TRBJ2-1	TRBD2	-	TRBV30	TGTGCCTGCCGAACTAGCGGGGGTCGCTCCTACAATGAGCAGTTCTTC	CACRTSGGRSYNEQFF
TRBJ1-4	-	-	TRBV28	TGTGCCAGCAGTCCGACGGACAGTGCAACTAATGAAAAACTGTTTTTT	CASSPTDSATNEKLFF
TRBJ1-2	-	-	TRBV2	TGTGCCAGCAGCGTAGACCTGGGACATGAGAACTATGGCTACACCTTC	CASSVDLGHENYGYTF